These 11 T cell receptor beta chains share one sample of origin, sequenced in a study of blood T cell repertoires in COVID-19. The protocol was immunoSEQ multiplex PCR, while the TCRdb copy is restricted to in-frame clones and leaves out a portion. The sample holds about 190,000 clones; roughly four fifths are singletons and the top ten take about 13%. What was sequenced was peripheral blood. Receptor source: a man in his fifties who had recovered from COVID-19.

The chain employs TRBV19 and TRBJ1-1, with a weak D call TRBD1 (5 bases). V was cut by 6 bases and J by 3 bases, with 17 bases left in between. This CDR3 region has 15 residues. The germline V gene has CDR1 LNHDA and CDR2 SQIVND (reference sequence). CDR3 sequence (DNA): TGTGCCAGTAGGTTACGTCCCTCGGGGGACACTGAAGCTTTCTTT. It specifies CASRLRPSGDTEAFF.

The CDR3 loop reads CASSLSPNLNTEAFF. The CDR3 DNA is TGTGCCAGCAGTTTATCGCCAAACTTGAACACTGAAGCTTTCTTT. J is TRBJ1-1 and V is TRBV27; D gene ambiguous. V dropped 0 bases and J dropped 0 bases, with 8 bases sitting between them. Per the germline V gene, CDR1 is MNHEY and CDR2 is SMNVEV (reference sequence). The CDR3 extends over 15 amino acids.

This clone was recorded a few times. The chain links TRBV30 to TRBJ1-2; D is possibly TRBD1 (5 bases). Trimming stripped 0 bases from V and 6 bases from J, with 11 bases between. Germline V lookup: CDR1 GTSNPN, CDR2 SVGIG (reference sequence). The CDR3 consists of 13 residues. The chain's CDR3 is CAWSVSRVDGYTF. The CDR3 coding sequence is TGTGCCTGGAGTGTTAGCAGGGTAGATGGCTACACCTTC.

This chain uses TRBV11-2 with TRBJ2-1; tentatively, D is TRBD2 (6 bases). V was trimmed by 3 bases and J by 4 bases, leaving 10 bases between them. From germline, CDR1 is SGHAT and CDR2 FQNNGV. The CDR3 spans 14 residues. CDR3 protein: CASSFGGRYNEQFF. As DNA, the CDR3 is TGTGCCAGCAGCTTCGGTGGGAGGTACAATGAGCAGTTCTTC. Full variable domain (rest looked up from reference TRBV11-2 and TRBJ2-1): EAGVAQSPRYKIIEKRQSVAFWCNPISGHATLYWYQQILGQGPKLLIQFQNNGVVDDSQLPKDRFSAERLKGVDSTLKIQPAKLEDSAVYLCASSFGGRYNEQFFGPGTRLTVL.

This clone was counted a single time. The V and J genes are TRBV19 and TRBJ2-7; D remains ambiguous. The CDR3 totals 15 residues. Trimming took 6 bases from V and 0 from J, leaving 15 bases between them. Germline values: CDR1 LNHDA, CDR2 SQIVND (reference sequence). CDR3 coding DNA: TGTGCCAGTAGGAAAGAGGATTCGATCTCCTACGAGCAGTACTTC. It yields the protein CASRKEDSISYEQYF.

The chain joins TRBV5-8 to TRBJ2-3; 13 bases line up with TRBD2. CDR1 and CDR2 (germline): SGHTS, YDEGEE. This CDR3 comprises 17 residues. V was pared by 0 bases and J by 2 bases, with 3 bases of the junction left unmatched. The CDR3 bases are TGTGCCAGCAGCTTGGTACTAGCGGGAGGGCACACAGATACGCAGTATTTT. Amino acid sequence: CASSLVLAGGHTDTQYF.

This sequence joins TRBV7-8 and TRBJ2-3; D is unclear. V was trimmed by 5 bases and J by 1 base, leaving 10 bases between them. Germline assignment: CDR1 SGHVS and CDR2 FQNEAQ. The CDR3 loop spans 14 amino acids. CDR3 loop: CASSTASGTDTQYF. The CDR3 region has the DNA TGTGCCAGCAGCACTGCCTCGGGCACAGATACGCAGTATTTT.

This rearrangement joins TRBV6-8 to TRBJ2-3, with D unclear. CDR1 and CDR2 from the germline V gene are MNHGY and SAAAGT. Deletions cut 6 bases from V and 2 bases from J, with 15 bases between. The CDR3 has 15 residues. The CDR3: CASRKMRRTTDTQYF. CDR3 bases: TGTGCCAGCAGGAAAATGAGGCGTACCACAGATACGCAGTATTTT.

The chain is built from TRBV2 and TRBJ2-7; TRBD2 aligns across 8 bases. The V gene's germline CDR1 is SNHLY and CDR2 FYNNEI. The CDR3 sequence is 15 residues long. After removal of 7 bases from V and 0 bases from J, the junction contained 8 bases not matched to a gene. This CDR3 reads CASITIAGTSYEQYF. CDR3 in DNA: TGTGCCAGCATTACCATAGCGGGGACCTCCTACGAGCAGTACTTC.

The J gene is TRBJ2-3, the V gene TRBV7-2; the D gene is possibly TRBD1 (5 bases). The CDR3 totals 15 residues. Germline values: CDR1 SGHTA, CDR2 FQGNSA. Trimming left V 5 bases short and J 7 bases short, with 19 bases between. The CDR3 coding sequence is TGTGCCAGCAGCCCCGGACACGGTCCTCAGTATACGCAGTATTTT. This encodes CASSPGHGPQYTQYF.

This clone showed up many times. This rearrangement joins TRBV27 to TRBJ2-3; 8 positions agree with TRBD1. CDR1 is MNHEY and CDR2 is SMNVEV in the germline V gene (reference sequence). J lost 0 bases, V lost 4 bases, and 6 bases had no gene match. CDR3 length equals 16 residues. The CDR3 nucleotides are TGTGCCAGCAGTTCCGGACAGGGAGATAGCACAGATACGCAGTATTTT. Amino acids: CASSSGQGDSTDTQYF.